This T cell receptor beta chain stems from a study of T cell repertoires in cytomegalovirus infection. In the case of this clonotype: Its antigen is not known.

General observations from the study: The study identified carriers of CMV plus the relevant HLA from cumulative public TCR beta family frequency. In two of eight donors, the top clonotype was HLA-C-restricted CMV-specific.

Germline CDR1 MDHEN, CDR2 SYDVKM. This CDR3 has 18 amino acids. The ends lost 5 bases at V and 0 bases at J; junction bases unmatched: 7. TCRdb redid the calling of the reads with MiXCR, one entry per CDR3 protein. This sample has about 310,000 distinct CDR3 sequences, with 15% to 20% found just once. The TCR was taken from a human donor in good health (CMV status not recorded). Some clones in this sample may be carry-over from other donors' samples. Sequencing was done on a sample of PBMCs. The V and J genes are TRBV28 and TRBJ2-2; TRBD1 matches at 12 bases. The CDR3 region is CASSPPGQGASNTGELFF. CDR3 coding DNA: TGTGCCAGCAGTCCCCCGGGACAGGGGGCCTCGAACACCGGGGAGCTGTTTTTT.